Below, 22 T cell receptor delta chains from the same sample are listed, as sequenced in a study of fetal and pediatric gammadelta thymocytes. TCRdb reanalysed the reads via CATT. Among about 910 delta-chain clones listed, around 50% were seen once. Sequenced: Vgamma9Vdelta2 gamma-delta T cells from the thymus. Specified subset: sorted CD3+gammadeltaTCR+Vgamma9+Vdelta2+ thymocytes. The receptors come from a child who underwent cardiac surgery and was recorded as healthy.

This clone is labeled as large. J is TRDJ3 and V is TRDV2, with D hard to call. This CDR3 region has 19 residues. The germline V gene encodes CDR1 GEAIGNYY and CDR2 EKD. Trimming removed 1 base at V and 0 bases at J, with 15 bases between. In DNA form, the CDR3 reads TGTGCCTGTGACACGGGTGGGACAGTTAGCTCCTGGGACACCCGACAGATGTTTTTC. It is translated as CACDTGGTVSSWDTRQMFF.

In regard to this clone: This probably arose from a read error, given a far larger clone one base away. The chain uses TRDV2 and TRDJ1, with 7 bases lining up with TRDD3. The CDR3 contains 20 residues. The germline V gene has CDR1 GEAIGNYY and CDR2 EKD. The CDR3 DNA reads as TGTGCCTGTGACGGGGGTGTACTGGGGAAAAGAGCAGCAAACACCGATAAACCCATCTTT. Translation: CACDGGVLGKRAANTDKPIF.

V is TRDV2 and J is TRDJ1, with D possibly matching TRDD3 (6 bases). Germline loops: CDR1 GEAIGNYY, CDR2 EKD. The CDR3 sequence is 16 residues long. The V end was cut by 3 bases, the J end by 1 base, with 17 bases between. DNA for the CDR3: TGTGCCTGTGACCGGCGGGGGGAGGTGGCCACCGATAAACTCATCTTT. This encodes CACDRRGEVATDKLIF.

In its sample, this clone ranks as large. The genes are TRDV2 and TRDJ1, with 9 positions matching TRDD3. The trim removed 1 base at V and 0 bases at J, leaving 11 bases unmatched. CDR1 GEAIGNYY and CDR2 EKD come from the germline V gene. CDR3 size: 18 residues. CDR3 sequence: CACDTLGDSVADTDKLIF. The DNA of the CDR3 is TGTGCCTGTGACACGCTGGGGGATTCAGTCGCGGACACCGATAAACTCATCTTT.

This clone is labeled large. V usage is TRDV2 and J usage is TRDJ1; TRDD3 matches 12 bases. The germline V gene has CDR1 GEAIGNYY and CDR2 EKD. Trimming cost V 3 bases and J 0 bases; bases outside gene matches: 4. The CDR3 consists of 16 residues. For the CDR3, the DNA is TGTGCCTGTGACCTACTGGGGGATACAAACACCGATAAACTCATCTTT. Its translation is CACDLLGDTNTDKLIF.

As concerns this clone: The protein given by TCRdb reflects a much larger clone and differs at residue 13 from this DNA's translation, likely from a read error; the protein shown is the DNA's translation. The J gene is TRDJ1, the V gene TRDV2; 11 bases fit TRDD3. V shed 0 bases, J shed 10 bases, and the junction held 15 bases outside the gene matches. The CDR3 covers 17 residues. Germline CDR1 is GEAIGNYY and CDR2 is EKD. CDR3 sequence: CACDTGSVDWGIWALIF. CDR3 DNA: TGTGCCTGTGACACCGGAAGCGTGGACTGGGGGATATGGGCACTCATCTTT.

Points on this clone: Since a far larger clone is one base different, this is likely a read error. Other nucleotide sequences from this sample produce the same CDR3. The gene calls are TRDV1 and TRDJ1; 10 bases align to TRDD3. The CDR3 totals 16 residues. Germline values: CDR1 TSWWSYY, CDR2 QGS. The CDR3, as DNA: TGTGCACACCACCGGGGGATACGCGTTATCACCGATAAACTCATCTTT. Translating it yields CAHHRGIRVITDKLIF.

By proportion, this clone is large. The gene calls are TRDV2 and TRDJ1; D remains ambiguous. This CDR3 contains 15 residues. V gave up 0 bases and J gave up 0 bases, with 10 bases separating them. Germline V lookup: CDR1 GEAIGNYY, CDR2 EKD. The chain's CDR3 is CACDTEQSYTDKLIF. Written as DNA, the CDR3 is TGTGCCTGTGACACCGAGCAGTCGTACACCGATAAACTCATCTTT.

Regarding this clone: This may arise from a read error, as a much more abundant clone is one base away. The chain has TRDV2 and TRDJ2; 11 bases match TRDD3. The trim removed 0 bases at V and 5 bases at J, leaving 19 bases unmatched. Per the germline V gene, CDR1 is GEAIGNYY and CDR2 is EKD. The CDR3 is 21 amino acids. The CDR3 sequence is CACDTAFSGGYAKSVTAQLFF. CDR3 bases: TGTGCCTGTGACACCGCGTTTAGTGGGGGATACGCGAAAAGTGTCACAGCACAACTCTTCTTT.

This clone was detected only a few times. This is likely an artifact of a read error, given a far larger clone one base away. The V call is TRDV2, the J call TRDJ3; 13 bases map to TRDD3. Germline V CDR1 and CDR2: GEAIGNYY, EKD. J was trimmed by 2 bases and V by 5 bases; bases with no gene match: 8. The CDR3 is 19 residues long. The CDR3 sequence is CACGFLLGDTAWDTRQMFF. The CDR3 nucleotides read TGTGCCTGTGGCTTCCTACTGGGGGATACGGCCTGGGACACCCGACAGATGTTTTTC.

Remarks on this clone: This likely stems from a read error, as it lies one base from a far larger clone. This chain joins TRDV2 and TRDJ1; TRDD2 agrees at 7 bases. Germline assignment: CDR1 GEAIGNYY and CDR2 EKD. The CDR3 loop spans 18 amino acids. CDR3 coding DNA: TGTGCCAGTGACAAACGAACACTCAATTCCTACTGCACCGATAAACTCATCTTT. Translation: CASDKRTLNSYCTDKLIF.

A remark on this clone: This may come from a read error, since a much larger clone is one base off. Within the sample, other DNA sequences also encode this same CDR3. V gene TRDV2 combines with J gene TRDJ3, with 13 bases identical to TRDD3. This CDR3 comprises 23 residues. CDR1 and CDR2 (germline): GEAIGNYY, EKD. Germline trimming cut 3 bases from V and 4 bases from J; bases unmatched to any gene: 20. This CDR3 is CACDPKNPIYWGIRSWDTRQMFF. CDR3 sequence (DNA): TGTGCCTGTGACCCTAAAAACCCGATATACTGGGGGATACGGTCTTGGGACACCCGACAGATGTTTTTC.

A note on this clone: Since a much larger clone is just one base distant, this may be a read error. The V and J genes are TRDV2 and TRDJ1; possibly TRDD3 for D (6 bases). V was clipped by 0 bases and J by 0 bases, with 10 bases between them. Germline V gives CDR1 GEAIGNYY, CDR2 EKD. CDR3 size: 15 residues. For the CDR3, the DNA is TGTGCCTGTGACACCGAGGGGGGAGACACCGATAAACTCATCTTT. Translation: CACDTEGGDTDKLIF.

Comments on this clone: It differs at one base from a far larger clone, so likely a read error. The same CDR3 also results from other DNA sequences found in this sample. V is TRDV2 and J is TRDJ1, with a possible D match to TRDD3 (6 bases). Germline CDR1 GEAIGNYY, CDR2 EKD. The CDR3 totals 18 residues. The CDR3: CACDTQAGDLPYTDKLIF. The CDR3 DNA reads TGTGCCTGCGACACCCAAGCTGGGGACCTCCCCTACACCGATAAACTCATCTTT.

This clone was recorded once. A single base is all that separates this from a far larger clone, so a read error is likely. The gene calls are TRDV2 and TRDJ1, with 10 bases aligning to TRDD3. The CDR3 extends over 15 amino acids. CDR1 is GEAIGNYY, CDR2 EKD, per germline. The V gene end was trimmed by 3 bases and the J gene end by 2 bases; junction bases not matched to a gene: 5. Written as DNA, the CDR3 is TGTGCCTGTGACCCGATACTGGGGGATACCGATAAACTCATCTTT. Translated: CACDPILGDTDKLIF.

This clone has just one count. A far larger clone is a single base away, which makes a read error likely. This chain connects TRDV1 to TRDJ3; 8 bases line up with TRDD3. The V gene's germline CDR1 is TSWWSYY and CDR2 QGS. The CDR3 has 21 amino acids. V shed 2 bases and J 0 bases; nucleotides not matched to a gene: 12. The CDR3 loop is CALGEIGGWGMSSWDTRQMFF. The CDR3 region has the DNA TGTGCTCTTGGGGAAATCGGCGGGTGGGGGATGAGCTCCTGGGACACCCGACAGATGTTTTTC.

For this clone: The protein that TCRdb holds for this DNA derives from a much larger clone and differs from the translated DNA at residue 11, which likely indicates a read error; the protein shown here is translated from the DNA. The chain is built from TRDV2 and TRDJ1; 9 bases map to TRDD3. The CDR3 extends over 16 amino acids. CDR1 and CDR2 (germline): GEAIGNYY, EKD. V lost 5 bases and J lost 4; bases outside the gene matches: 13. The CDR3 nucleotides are TGTGCCTGTGGGGGATACGCGTGGGGCCACAACGATAAACTCATCTTT. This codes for CACGGYAWGHNDKLIF.

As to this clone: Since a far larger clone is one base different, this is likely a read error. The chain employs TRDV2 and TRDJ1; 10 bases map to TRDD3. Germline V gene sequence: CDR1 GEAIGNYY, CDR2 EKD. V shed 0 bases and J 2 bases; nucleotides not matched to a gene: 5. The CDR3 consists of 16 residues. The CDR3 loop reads CACDTGGIRGTDKLIF. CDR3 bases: TGTGCCTGTGACACCGGGGGGATACGCGGGACCGATAAACTCATCTTT.

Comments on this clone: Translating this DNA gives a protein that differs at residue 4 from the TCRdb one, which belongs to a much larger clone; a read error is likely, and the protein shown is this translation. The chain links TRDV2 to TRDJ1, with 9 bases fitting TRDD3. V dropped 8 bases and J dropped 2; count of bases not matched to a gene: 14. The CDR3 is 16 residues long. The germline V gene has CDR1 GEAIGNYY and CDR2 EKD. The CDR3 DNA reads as TGTGCCTTTAAAGGGCTGGGGGATGATAGGACCGATAAACTCATCTTT. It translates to CAFKGLGDDRTDKLIF.

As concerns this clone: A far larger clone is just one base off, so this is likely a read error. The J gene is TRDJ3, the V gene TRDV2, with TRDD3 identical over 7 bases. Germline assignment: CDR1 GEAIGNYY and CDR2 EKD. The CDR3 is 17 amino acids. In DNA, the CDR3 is TGTGCCTATGACCCCGTACTGGGGACCCCGGACACCCGACAGATGTTTTTC. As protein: CAYDPVLGTPDTRQMFF.

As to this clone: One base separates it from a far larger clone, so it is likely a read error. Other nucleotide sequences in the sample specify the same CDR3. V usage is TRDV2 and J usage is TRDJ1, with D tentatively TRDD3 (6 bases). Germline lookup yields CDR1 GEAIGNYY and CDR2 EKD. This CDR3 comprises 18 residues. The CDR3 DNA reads TGTGCCTGTGACACCCAAGCTGGGGACCTCCCCTACACCGATAAGCTCATCTTT. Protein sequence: CACDTQAGDLPYTDKLIF.

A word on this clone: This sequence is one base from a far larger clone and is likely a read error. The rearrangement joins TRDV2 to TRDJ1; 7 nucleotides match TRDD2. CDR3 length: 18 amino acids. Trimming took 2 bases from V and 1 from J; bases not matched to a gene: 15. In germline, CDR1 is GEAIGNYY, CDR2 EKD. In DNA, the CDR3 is TGTGCCTGTGACAAACGAACACGCAATTCCTACTGCACCGATAAACTCATCTTT. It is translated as CACDKRTRNSYCTDKLIF.